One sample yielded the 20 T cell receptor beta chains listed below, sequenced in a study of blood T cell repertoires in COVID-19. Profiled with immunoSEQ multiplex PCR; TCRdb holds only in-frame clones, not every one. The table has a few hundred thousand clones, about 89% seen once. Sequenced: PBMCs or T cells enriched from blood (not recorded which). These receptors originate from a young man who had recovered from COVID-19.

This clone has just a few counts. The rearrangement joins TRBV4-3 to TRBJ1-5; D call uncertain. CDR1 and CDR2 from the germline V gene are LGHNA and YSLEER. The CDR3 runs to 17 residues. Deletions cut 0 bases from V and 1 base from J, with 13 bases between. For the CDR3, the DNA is TGCGCCAGCAGCCAAGATCCTCAGGCGGGGAGCAATCAGCCCCAGCATTTT. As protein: CASSQDPQAGSNQPQHF.

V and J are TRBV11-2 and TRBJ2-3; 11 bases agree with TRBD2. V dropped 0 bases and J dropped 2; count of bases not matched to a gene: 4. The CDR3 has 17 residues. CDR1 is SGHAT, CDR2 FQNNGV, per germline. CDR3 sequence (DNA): TGTGCCAGCAGCTTAGACGGGACTAGCGGAAACACAGATACGCAGTATTTT. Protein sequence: CASSLDGTSGNTDTQYF.

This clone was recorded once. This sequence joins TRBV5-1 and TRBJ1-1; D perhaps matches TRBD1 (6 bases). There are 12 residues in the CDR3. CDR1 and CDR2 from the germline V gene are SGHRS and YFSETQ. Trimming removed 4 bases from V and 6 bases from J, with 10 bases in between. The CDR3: CASSGQPPEAFF. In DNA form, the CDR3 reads TGCGCCAGCAGCGGACAGCCCCCTGAAGCTTTCTTT.

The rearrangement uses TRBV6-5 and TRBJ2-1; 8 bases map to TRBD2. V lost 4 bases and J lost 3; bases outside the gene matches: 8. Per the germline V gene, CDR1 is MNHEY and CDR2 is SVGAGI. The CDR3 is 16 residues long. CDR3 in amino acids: CASSSPIGGGYNEQFF. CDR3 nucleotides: TGTGCCAGCAGTTCCCCTATCGGGGGGGGCTACAATGAGCAGTTCTTC.

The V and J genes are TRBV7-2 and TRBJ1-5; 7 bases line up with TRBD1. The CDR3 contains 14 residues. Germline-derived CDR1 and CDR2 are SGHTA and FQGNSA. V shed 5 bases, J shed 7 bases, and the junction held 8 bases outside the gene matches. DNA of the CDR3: TGTGCCAGCAGCCCTCAGGGGGTAATCCAGCCCCAGCATTTT. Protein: CASSPQGVIQPQHF.

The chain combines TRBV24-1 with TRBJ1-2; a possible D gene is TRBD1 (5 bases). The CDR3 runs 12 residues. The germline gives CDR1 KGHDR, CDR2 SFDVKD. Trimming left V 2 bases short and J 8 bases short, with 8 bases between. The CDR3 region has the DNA TGTGCCACCAGTGATTCAGGGCGCGGCTACACCTTC. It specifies CATSDSGRGYTF.

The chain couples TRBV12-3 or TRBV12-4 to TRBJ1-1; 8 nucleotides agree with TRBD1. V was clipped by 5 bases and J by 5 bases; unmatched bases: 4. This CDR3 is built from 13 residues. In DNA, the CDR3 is TGTGCCAGCAGTCGAAACAGGGGGACTGAAGCTTTCTTT. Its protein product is CASSRNRGTEAFF.

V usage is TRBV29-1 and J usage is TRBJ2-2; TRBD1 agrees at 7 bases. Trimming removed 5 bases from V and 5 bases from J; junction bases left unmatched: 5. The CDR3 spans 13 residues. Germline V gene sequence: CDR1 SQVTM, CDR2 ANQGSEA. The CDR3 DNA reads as TGCAGCGTTCTGACAGGGATAACCGGGGAGCTGTTTTTT. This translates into CSVLTGITGELFF.

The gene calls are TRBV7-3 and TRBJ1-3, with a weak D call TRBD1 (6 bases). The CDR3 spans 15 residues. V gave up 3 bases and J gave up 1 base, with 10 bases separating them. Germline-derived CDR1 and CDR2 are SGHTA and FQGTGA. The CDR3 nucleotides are TGTGCCAGCAGCTTGGTAGGGGGATCTGGAAACACCATATATTTT. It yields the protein CASSLVGGSGNTIYF.

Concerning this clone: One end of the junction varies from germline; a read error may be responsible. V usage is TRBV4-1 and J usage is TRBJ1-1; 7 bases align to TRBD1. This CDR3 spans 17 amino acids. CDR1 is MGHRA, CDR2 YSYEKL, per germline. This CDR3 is CANSQDPKGQSPTEAFF. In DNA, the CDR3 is TGCGCCAACAGCCAAGATCCGAAGGGACAGAGCCCTACTGAAGCTTTCTTT.

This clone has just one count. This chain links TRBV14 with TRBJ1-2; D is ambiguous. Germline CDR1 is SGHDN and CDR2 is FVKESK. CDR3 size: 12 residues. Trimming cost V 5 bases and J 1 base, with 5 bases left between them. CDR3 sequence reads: CASSYGNYGYTF. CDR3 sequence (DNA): TGTGCCAGCAGCTACGGTAACTATGGCTACACCTTC.

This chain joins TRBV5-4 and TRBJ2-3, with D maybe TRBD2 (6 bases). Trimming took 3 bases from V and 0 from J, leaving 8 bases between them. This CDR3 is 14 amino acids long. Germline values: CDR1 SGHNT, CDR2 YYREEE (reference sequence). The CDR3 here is CASSSGLSTDTQYF. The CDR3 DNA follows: TGTGCCAGCAGCTCGGGACTCAGCACAGATACGCAGTATTTT.

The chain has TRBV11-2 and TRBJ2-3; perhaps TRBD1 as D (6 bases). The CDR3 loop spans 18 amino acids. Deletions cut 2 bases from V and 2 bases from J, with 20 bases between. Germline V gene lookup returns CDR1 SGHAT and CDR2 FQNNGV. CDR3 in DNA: TGTGCCAGCAGCTTATGGTCCGTACCGGGACACTCCACAGATACGCAGTATTTT. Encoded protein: CASSLWSVPGHSTDTQYF.

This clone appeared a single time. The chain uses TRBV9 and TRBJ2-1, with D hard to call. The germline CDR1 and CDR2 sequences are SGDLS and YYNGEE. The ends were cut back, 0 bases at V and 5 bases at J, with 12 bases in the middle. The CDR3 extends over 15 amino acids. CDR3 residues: CASSVAPPVNNEQFF. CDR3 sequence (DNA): TGTGCCAGCAGCGTAGCCCCTCCGGTCAACAATGAGCAGTTCTTC. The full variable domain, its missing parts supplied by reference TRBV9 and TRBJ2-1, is DSGVTQTPKHLITATGQRVTLRCSPRSGDLSVYWYQQSLDQGLQFLIQYYNGEERAKGNILERFSAQQFPDLHSELNLSSLELGDSALYFCASSVAPPVNNEQFFGPGTRLTVL.

In DNA form, the CDR3 reads TGTGCCAGCAGTAACCCGACAGGGGTGAACACTGAAGCTTTCTTT. This sequence encodes CASSNPTGVNTEAFF. The V gene is TRBV27, the J gene TRBJ1-1; 8 nucleotides agree with TRBD1. V was pared by 5 bases and J by 0 bases, with 5 bases of the junction left unmatched. The germline CDR1 and CDR2 sequences are MNHEY and SMNVEV (reference sequence). This CDR3 region has 15 residues.

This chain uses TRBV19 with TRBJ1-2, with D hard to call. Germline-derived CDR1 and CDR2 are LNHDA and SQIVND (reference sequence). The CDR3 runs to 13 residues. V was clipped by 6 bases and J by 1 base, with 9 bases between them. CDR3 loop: CASRVGFNYGYTF. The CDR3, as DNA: TGTGCCAGTAGAGTCGGGTTTAACTATGGCTACACCTTC.

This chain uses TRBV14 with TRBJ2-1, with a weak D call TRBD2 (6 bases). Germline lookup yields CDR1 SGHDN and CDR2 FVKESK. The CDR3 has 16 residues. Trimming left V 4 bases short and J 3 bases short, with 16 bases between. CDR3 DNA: TGTGCCAGCAGCCCAAGAGCGAGCGGGCGCTACAATGAGCAGTTCTTC. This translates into CASSPRASGRYNEQFF.

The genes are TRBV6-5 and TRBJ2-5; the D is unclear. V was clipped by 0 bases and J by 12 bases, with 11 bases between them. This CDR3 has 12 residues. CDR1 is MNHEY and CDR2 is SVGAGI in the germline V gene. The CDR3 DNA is TGTGCCAGCAGTTACTCGGGCCGCCCCAAGTACTTC. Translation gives CASSYSGRPKYF.

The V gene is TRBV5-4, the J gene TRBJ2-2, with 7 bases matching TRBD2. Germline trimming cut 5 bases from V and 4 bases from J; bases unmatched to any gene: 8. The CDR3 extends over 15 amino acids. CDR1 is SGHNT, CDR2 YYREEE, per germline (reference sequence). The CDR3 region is CASRGLADSTGELFF. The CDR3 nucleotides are TGTGCCAGCAGGGGGCTAGCGGATTCCACCGGGGAGCTGTTTTTT.

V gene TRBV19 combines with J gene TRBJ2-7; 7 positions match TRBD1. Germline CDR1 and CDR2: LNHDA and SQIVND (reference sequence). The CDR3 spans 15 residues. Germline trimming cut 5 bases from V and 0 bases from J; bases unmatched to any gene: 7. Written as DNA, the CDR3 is TGTGCCAGTAGTCCACGGGACAGAGGCTCCTACGAGCAGTACTTC. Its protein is CASSPRDRGSYEQYF.